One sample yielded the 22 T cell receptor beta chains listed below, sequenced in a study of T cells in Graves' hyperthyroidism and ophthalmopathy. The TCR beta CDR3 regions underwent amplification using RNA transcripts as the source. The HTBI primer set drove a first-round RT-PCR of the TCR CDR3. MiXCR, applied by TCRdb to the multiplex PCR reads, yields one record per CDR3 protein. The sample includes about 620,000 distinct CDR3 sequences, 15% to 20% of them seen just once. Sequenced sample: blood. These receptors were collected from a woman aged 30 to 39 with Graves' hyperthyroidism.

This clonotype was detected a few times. The CDR3 region has the DNA TGTGCCAGCAGCCACCGGGACAGGGGCACCTACGAGCAGTACTTC. It codes for CASSHRDRGTYEQYF. The chain joins TRBV7-9 to TRBJ2-7; 10 bases line up with TRBD1. Germline lookup yields CDR1 SEHNR and CDR2 FQNEAQ (reference sequence). V shed 5 bases and J 2 bases; nucleotides not matched to a gene: 6. The CDR3 runs 15 residues.

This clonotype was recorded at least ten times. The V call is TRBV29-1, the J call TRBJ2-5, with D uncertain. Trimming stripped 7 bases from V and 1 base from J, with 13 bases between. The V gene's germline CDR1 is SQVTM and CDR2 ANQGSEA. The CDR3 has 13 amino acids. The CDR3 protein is CSARGGGQETQYF. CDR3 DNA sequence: TGCAGCGCCCGCGGTGGCGGCCAAGAGACCCAGTACTTC. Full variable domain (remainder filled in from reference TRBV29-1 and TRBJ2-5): SAVISQKPSRDICQRGTSLTIQCQVDSQVTMMFWYRQQPGQSLTLIATANQGSEATYESGFVIDKFPISRPNLTFSTLTVSNMSPEDSSIYLCSARGGGQETQYFGPGTRLLVL.

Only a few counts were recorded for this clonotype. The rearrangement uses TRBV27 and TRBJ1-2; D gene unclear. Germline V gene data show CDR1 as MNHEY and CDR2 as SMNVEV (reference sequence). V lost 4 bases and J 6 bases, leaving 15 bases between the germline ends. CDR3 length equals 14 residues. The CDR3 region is CASSSNPSTNGYTF. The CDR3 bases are TGTGCCAGCAGTTCAAACCCATCTACGAATGGCTACACCTTC.

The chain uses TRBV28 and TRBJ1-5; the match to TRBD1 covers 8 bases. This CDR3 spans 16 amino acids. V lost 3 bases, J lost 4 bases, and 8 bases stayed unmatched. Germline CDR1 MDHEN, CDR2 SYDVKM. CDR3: CASSLYGQGRNQPQHF. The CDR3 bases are TGTGCCAGCAGTTTGTACGGACAGGGAAGGAATCAGCCCCAGCATTTT.

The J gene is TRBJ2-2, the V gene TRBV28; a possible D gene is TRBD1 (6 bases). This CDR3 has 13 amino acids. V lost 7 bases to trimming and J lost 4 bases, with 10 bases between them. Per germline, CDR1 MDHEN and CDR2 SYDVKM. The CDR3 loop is CASTYRVTGELFF. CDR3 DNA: TGTGCCAGCACCTACAGGGTCACCGGGGAGCTGTTTTTT.

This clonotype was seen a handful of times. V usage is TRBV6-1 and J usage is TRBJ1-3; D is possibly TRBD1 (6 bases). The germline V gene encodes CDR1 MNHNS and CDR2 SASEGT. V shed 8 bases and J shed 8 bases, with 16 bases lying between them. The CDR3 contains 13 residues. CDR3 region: CASSRGEVHTIYF. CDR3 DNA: TGTGCCAGCTCCAGGGGTGAGGTGCACACCATATATTTT.

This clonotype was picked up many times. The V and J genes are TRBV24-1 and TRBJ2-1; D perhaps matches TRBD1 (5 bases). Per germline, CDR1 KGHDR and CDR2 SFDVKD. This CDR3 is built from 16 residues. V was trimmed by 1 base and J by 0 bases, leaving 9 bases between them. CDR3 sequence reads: CATSDLGASSYNEQFF. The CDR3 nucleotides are TGTGCCACCAGTGATTTAGGGGCGAGCTCCTACAATGAGCAGTTCTTC.

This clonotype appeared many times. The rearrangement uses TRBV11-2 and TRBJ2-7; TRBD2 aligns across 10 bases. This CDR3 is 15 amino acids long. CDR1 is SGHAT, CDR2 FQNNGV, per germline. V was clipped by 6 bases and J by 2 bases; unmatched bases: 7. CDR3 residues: CASSIGTSETYEQYF. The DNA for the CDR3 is TGTGCCAGCAGTATCGGGACTAGCGAAACCTACGAGCAGTACTTC.

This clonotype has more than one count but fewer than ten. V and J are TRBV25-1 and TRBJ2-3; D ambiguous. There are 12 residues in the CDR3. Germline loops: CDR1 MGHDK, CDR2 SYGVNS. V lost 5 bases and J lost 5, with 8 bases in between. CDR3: CASSLQKDTQYF. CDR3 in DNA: TGTGCCAGCAGTCTACAGAAAGATACGCAGTATTTT.

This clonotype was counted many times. The CDR3 here is CSASREGWDTQYF. CDR3 DNA sequence: TGCAGTGCTAGTCGGGAGGGCTGGGATACGCAGTATTTT. The rearrangement uses TRBV20-1 and TRBJ2-3; 8 bases map to TRBD2. The CDR3 runs 13 residues. Losses at the gene ends were 3 bases for V and 6 bases for J; bases not matched to a gene: 5. Germline-derived CDR1 and CDR2 are DFQATT and SNEGSKA (reference sequence).

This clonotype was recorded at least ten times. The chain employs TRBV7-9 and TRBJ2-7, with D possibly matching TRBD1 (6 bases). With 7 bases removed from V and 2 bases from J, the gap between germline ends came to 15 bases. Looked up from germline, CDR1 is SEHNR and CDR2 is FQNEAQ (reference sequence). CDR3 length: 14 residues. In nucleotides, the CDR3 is TGTGCCAGCACCCCTTACGGACAGCCCTACGAGCAGTACTTC. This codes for CASTPYGQPYEQYF. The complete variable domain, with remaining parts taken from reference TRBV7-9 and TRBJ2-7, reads DTGVSQNPRHKITKRGQNVTFRCDPISEHNRLYWYRQTLGQGPEFLTYFQNEAQLEKSRLLSDRFSAERPKGSFSTLEIQRTEQGDSAMYLCASTPYGQPYEQYFGPGTRLTVT.

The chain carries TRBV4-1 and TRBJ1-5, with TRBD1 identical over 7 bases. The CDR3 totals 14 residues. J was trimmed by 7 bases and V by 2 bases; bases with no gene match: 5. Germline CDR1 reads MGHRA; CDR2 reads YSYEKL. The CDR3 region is CASSQLGGEQPQHF. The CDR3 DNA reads TGCGCCAGCAGCCAATTAGGGGGCGAGCAGCCCCAGCATTTT.

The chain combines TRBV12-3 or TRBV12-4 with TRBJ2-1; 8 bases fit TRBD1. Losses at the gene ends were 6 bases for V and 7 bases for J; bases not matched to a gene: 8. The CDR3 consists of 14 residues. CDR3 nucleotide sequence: TGTGCCAGCAGCTACTTTGACAGGGGAAATGAGCAGTTCTTC. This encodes CASSYFDRGNEQFF.

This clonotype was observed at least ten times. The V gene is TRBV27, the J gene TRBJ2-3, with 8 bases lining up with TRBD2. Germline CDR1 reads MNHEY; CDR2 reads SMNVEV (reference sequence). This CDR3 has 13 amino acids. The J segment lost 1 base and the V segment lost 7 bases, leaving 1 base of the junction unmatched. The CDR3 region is CASKLAGTDTQYF. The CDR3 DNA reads TGTGCCAGCAAACTAGCGGGCACAGATACGCAGTATTTT.

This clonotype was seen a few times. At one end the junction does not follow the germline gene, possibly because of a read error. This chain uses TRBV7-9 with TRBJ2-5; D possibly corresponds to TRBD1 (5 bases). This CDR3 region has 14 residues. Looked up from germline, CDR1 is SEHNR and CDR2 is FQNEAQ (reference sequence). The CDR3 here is CAGSLAGFPETQYF. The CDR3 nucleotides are TGTGCCGGCAGCTTGGCAGGGTTCCCAGAGACCCAGTACTTC.

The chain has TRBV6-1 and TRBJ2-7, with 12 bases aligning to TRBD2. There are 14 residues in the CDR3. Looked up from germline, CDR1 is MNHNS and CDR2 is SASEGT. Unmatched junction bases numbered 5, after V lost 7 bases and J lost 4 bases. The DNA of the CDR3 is TGTGCCAGCACTCCGACTAGCGGGAGTTACGAGCAGTACTTC. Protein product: CASTPTSGSYEQYF.

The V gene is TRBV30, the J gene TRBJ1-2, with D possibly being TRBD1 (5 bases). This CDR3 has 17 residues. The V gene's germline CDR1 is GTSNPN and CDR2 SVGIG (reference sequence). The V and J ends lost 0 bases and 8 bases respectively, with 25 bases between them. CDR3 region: CAWSVRVKGFSPYGYTF. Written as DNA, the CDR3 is TGTGCCTGGAGTGTTCGTGTGAAGGGGTTCTCGCCGTACGGCTACACCTTC.

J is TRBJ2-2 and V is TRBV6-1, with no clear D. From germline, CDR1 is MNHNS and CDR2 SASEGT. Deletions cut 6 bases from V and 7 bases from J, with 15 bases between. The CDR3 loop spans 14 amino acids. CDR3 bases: TGTGCCAGCAGCCGGTGGAGTGGTAGCGGGGAGCTGTTTTTT. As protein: CASSRWSGSGELFF.

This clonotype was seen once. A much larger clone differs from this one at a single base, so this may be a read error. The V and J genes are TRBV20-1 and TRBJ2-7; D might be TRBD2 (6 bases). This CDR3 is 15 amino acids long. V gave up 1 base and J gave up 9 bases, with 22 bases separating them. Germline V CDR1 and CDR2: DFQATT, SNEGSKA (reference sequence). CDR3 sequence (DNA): TGCAGTGCTAGAGTATCCGATTGGAGGGTCCACGGGCAGTACTTC. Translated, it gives CSARVSDWRVHGQYF.

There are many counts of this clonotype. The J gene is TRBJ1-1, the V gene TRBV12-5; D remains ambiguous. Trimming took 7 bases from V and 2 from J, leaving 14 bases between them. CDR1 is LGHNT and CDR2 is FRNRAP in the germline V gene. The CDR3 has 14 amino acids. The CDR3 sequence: CASVLGAGNTEAFF. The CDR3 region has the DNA TGTGCTAGTGTCCTAGGAGCAGGAAACACTGAAGCTTTCTTT.

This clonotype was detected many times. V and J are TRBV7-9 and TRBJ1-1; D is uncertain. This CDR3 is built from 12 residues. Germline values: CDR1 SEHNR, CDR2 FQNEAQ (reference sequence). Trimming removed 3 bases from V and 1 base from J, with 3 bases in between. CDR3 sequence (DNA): TGTGCCAGCAGCTTCGCGAACACTGAAGCTTTCTTT. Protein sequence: CASSFANTEAFF.

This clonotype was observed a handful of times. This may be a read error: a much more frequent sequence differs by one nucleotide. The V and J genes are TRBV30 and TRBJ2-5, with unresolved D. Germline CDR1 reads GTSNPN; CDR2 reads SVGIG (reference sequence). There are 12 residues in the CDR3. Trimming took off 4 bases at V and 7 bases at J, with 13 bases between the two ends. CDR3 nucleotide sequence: TGTGCCTGGAACGCGGACCTGGGGACCCAGTACTTC. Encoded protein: CAWNADLGTQYF.